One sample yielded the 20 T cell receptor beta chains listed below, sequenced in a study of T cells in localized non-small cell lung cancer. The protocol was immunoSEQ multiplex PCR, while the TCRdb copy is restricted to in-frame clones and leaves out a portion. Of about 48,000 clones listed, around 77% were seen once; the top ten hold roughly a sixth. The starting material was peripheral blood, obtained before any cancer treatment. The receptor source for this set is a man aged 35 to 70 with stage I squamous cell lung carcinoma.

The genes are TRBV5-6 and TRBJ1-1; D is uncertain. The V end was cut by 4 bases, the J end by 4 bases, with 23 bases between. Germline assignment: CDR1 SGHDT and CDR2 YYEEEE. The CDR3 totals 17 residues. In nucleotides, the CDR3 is TGTGCCAGCAGCGCACCCGTCTATGAGGGAGGGAGCACTGAAGCTTTCTTT. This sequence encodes CASSAPVYEGGSTEAFF.

The CDR3 sequence: CACGWGGTRSYTF. The CDR3 DNA sequence: TGTGCCTGCGGGTGGGGGGGAACCCGGAGCTACACCTTC. The rearrangement uses TRBV30 and TRBJ1-2; D is perhaps TRBD1 (5 bases). The V end was cut by 6 bases, the J end by 9 bases, with 20 bases between. The CDR3 is made up of 13 amino acids. The germline V gene has CDR1 GTSNPN and CDR2 SVGIG (reference sequence).

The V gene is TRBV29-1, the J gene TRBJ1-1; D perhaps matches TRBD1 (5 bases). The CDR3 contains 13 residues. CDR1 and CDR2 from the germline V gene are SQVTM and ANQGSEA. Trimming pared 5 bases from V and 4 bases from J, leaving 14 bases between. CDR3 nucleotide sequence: TGCAGCGTTCTCCGGCAGGGCGGCACTGAAGCTTTCTTT. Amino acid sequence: CSVLRQGGTEAFF.

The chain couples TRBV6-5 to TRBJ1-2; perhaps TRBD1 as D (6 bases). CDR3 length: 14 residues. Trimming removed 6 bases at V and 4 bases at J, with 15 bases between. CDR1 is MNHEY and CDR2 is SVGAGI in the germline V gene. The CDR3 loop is CASRPTGNPYGYTF. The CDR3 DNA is TGTGCCAGCAGACCGACAGGTAACCCCTATGGCTACACCTTC.

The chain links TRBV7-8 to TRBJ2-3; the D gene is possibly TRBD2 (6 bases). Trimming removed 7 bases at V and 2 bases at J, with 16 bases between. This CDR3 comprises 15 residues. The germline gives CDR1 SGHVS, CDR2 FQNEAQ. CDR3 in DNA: TGTGCCAGCATGTGGAGCGGGTTAAACACAGATACGCAGTATTTT. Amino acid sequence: CASMWSGLNTDTQYF.

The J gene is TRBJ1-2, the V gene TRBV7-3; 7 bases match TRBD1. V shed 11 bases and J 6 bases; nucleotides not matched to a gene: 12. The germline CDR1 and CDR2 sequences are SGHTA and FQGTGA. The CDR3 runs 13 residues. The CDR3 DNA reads TGTGCCTCCCGGACAGGCCCGGGGGATGGCTACACCTTC. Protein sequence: CASRTGPGDGYTF.

CDR3 in DNA: TGTGCCAGCAGCGACCCCCCCCTAGCAGGCGGGTACGAGCAGTACTTC. This gives the protein CASSDPPLAGGYEQYF. The rearrangement links TRBV11-1 to TRBJ2-7; D is possibly TRBD2 (5 bases). The CDR3 totals 16 residues. The germline CDR1 and CDR2 sequences are SGHAT and FQDESV (reference sequence). V was pared by 5 bases and J by 4 bases, with 21 bases between.

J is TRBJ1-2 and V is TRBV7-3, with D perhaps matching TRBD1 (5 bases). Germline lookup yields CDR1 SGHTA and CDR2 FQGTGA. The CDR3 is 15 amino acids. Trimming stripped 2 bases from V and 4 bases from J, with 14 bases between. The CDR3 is CASSLVGTDRYGYTF. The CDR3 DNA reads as TGTGCCAGCAGCTTAGTAGGGACCGATCGCTATGGCTACACCTTC.

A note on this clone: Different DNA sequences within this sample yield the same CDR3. As DNA, the CDR3 is TGTGCCAGCAGCCTCGACAGGGATAGCAATCAGCCCCAGCATTTT. Its protein is CASSLDRDSNQPQHF. The chain links TRBV7-2 to TRBJ1-5, with 7 bases lining up with TRBD1. J was trimmed by 0 bases and V by 5 bases; bases with no gene match: 4. This CDR3 has 15 residues. The germline V gene has CDR1 SGHTA and CDR2 FQGNSA.

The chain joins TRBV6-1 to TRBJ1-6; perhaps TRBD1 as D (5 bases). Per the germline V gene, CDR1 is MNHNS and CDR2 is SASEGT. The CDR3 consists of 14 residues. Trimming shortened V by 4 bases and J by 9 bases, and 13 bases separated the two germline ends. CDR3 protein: CASSVDSFGSPLHF. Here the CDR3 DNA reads TGTGCCAGCAGTGTAGACAGTTTTGGTTCACCCCTCCACTTT.

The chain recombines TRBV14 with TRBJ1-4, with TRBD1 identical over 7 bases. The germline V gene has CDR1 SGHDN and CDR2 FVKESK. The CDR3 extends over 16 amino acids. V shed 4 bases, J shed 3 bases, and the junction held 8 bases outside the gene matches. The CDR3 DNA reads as TGTGCCAGCAGCCGATTCCAGGGGGTACCTAATGAAAAACTGTTTTTT. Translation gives CASSRFQGVPNEKLFF.

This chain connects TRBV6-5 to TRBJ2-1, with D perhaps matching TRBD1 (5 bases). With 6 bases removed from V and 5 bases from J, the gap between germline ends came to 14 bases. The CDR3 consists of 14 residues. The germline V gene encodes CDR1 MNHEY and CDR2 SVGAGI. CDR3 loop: CASSPETVNNEQFF. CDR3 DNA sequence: TGTGCCAGCAGCCCAGAGACAGTCAACAATGAGCAGTTCTTC.

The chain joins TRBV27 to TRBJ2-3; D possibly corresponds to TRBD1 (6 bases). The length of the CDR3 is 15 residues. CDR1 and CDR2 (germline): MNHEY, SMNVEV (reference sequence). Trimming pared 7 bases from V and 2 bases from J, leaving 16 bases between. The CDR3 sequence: CASKGSRDNTDTQYF. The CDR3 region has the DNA TGTGCCAGCAAAGGGAGCCGGGACAACACAGATACGCAGTATTTT.

The CDR3, as DNA: TGTGCCAGCAGTCCAACCCGGGGAAATCAGCCCCAGCATTTT. As protein: CASSPTRGNQPQHF. The chain has TRBV2 and TRBJ1-5; no firm D call. The CDR3 covers 14 residues. CDR1 and CDR2 (germline): SNHLY, FYNNEI. Trimming shortened V by 5 bases and J by 4 bases, and 12 bases separated the two germline ends. Full variable domain (rest looked up from reference TRBV2 and TRBJ1-5): EPEVTQTPSHQVTQMGQEVILRCVPISNHLYFYWYRQILGQKVEFLVSFYNNEISEKSEIFDDQFSVERPDGSNFTLKIRSTKLEDSAMYFCASSPTRGNQPQHFGDGTRLSIL.

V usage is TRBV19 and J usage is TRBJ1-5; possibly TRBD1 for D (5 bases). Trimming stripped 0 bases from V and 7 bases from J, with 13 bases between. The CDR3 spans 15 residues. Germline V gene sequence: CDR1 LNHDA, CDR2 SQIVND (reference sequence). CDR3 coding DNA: TGTGCCAGTAGTATAGAGGGACTAACCTTGCAGCCCCAGCATTTT. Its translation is CASSIEGLTLQPQHF.

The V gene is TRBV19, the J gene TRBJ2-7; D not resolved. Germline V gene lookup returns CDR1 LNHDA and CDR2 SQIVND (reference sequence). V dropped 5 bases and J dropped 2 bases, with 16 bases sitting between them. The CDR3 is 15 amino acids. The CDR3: CASSATPSATYEQYF. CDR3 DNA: TGTGCCAGTAGTGCAACCCCCAGCGCTACCTACGAGCAGTACTTC. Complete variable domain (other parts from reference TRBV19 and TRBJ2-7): DGGITQSPKYLFRKEGQNVTLSCEQNLNHDAMYWYRQDPGQGLRLIYYSQIVNDFQKGDIAEGYSVSREKKESFPLTVTSAQKNPTAFYLCASSATPSATYEQYFGPGTRLTVT.

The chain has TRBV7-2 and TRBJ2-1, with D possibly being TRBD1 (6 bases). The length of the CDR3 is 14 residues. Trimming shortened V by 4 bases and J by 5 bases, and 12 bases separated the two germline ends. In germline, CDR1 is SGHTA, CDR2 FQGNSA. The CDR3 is CASSSPGQHNEQFF. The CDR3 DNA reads TGTGCCAGCAGCTCACCGGGACAACACAATGAGCAGTTCTTC.

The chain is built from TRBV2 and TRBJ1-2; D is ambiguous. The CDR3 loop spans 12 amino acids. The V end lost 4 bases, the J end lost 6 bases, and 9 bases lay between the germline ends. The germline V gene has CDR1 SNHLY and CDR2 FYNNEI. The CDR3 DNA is TGTGCCAGCAGTGCGGACGTCAATGGCTACACCTTC. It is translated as CASSADVNGYTF.

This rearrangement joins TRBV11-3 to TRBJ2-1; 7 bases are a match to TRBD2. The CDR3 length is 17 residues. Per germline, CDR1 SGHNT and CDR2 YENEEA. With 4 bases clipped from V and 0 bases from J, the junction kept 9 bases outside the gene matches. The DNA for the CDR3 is TGTGCCAGCAGCTCAACGGGGGGACCTAGCTCCTACAATGAGCAGTTCTTC. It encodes CASSSTGGPSSYNEQFF.

CDR3 coding DNA: TGTGCCAGCAGCCCACGATTGCTCTACGAGCAGTACTTC. Translated, it gives CASSPRLLYEQYF. The chain links TRBV7-2 to TRBJ2-7; no clear D. The ends were cut back, 5 bases at V and 3 bases at J, with 11 bases in the middle. Germline lookup yields CDR1 SGHTA and CDR2 FQGNSA. There are 13 residues in the CDR3.